The clone carrying this T cell receptor beta chain was picked up a small number of times. These data are taken from a study of cytomegalovirus exposure and HLA in healthy donors. With 60 Vbeta and 13 Jbeta primers, the PCR was carried out. Some clones are missing from TCRdb's copy, which holds only in-frame ones; the method was immunoSEQ multiplex PCR. The table lists approximately 110,000 clones, 73% of them singletons, with over 7.5% in the top ten. Trimming took 1 base from V and 6 from J, leaving 10 bases between them. CDR3 length: 13 amino acids. CDR1 GTSNPN and CDR2 SVGIG come from the germline V gene (reference sequence). Donors consisted of healthy bone marrow donors.

This receptor was taken from a man aged 35-49 years in good health and CMV-seronegative. The gene calls are TRBV30 and TRBJ1-5; D perhaps matches TRBD1 (5 bases). The specimen was PBMCs. This CDR3 reads CAWSENGGQPQHF. As DNA, the CDR3 is TGTGCCTGGAGTGAAAACGGGGGTCAGCCCCAGCATTTT.